The entry that follows covers one T cell receptor (beta chain) sequence. The antigen it binds to is not known. One base away there is no much larger clone; base qualities are not given. According to the germline V gene (reference sequence), CDR1 reads LNHNV and CDR2 reads YYDKDF. The CDR3 runs 14 residues from the cysteine to the phenylalanine. Here the CDR3 DNA is all that survives: 42 bases in frame from base 1. V is pruned by 7 bases and J by 8 bases, leaving 8 bases of the junction without a gene match. This sample is drawn from a study of blood T cell repertoires in COVID-19 (dated by TCRdb to the early 2020s). Background for the entire study: The collaborator samples originated in the United States, Italy and Spain and spanned the acute and convalescent phases of COVID-19. The dataset comprised deeply sampled blood TCRbeta repertoires from subjects exposed to, actively infected with, or recovered from COVID-19. The samples were drawn from the first 160 participants of the ongoing ImmuneRACE study and from some 1,300 subjects provided by 6 global collaborators. The prospective study material was composed of cDNA or gDNA derived from T cells, B-cell-depleted T cells, or PBMCs. The repertoires were released in a freely available public database meant as a resource for research on the immune response to SARS-CoV-2. The sample metadata nearly always contained a de-identified subject ID, COVID-19 status, age in years and sex. Where available, HLA class I and class II types were taken from metadata supplied by the sample provider and were not determined by assay-based typing.

TCRbeta CDR3 regions were amplified from genomic DNA using the immunoSEQ Assay, a bias-controlled multiplex PCR. In the original analysis: The number of nucleated cells in each sample was estimated from the amplification of reference gene primers within the assay. Sequence reads were collapsed and filtered to measure the absolute abundance of every unique TCRbeta CDR3 rearrangement. Productive Simpson clonality was computed per sample as the square root of Simpson's diversity index over productive rearrangements. TCRdb took over this immuneACCESS table, retaining in-frame rearrangements with V and J assigned. Such tables are incomplete; in checked studies, under half of the missing clones stem from an unresolved V gene, and the remainder is unexplained. V and J calls and clone size are given by that table; D and trimming were obtained from the DNA. This sample comprises 200,000 to 250,000 clones, around 83% of them detected only once. Of the sample, roughly 8% is held by the ten largest clones.

Overall study outcomes, separate from this receptor: The quantity of clinical and demographic metadata differed by source and by participant and was supplied without curation.

In Seattle, one collaborating source enrolled patients while the infection was active and tracked those patients longitudinally over the course of disease. Collaborating institutions collected whole blood in K2EDTA tubes following their own protocols. Collaborator samples were shipped for TCRbeta analysis as frozen whole blood, isolated PBMCs, or DNA extracted from either sample type. What was sequenced was peripheral blood. This receptor was obtained from a woman of 80 years or more with COVID-19, enrolled during active disease. The V gene is TRBV15 and the J gene is TRBJ1-6, with TRBD1 identical over 7 junction bases. In nucleotide form, the sequence is TGTGCCACCAAAAAGGGGGCTCTGGATTCACCCCTCCACTTT. Its translation reads: CATKKGALDSPLHF.